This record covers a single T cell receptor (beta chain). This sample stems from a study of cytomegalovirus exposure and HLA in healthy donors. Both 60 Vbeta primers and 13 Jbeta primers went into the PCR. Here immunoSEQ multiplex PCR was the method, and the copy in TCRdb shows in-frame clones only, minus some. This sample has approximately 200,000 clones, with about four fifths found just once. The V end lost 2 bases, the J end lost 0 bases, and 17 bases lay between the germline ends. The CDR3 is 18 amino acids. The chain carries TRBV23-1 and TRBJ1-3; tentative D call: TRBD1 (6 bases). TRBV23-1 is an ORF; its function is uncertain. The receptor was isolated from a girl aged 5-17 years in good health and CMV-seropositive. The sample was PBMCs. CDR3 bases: TGCGCCAGCAGTCAAGCAGACGGACAGACCGTCTCTGGAAACACCATATATTTT. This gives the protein CASSQADGQTVSGNTIYF.